Shown below are 18 T cell receptor beta chains from a single sample sequenced in a study of blood T cell repertoires in COVID-19. The protocol was immunoSEQ multiplex PCR, while the TCRdb copy is restricted to in-frame clones and leaves out a portion. Of a few hundred thousand clones in the sample, roughly nine tenths were seen once. Sequencing used PBMCs or T cells enriched from blood (not recorded which). These receptors were taken from a woman aged 40 to 49 who had been exposed to COVID-19.

The table lists this clone with a count of one. The rearrangement uses TRBV6-2 or TRBV6-3 and TRBJ2-1; possible D gene TRBD1, 6 bases. Between the trimmed V and J ends, which lost 2 bases and 7 bases, there was a span of 15 bases. Per the germline V gene, CDR1 is MNHEY and CDR2 is SVGEGT. The CDR3 consists of 15 residues. The CDR3 region has the DNA TGTGCCAGCAGTTACAGGGGGACCGATTCGAATGAGCAGTTCTTC. Protein: CASSYRGTDSNEQFF.

The V call is TRBV29-1, the J call TRBJ1-1; 8 bases are shared with TRBD1. V was clipped by 5 bases and J by 11 bases; unmatched bases: 10. From germline, CDR1 is SQVTM and CDR2 ANQGSEA. The CDR3 sequence is 12 residues long. CDR3 sequence reads: CSVSSDRAGAFF. CDR3 in DNA: TGCAGCGTTTCCTCGGACAGGGCCGGTGCTTTCTTT.

The chain carries TRBV5-1 and TRBJ2-5; TRBD1 matches at 8 bases. V shed 0 bases, J shed 1 base, and the junction held 8 bases outside the gene matches. Germline CDR1 is SGHRS and CDR2 is YFSETQ. The CDR3 runs to 17 residues. In nucleotides, the CDR3 is TGCGCCAGCAGCTTGGCCTGGGCAGGACAGGGCCAAGAGACCCAGTACTTC. Translating it yields CASSLAWAGQGQETQYF.

The chain recombines TRBV19 with TRBJ2-5, with D perhaps TRBD2 (5 bases). This CDR3 is 12 amino acids long. CDR1 is LNHDA, CDR2 SQIVND, per germline (reference sequence). The V end was cut by 6 bases, the J end by 4 bases, with 9 bases between. CDR3 protein: CASRDRGETQYF. CDR3 in DNA: TGTGCCAGTAGGGACCGGGGAGAGACCCAGTACTTC.

The rearrangement joins TRBV7-8 to TRBJ1-5; 8 nucleotides agree with TRBD1. The CDR3 totals 17 residues. The germline gives CDR1 SGHVS, CDR2 FQNEAQ. V shed 5 bases, J shed 0 bases, and the junction held 9 bases outside the gene matches. CDR3 DNA sequence: TGTGCCAGCAGCAAGCGGACAGGGATAATTAGCAATCAGCCCCAGCATTTT. Its protein product is CASSKRTGIISNQPQHF. Supplemented by reference TRBV7-8 and TRBJ1-5, the full variable domain reads GAGVSQSPRYKVAKRGQDVALRCDPISGHVSLFWYQQALGQGPEFLTYFQNEAQLDKSGLPSDRFFAERPEGSVSTLKIQRTQQEDSAVYLCASSKRTGIISNQPQHFGDGTRLSIL.

This chain joins TRBV5-5 and TRBJ1-2; possibly TRBD1 for D (5 bases). This CDR3 has 14 residues. The germline gives CDR1 SGHKS, CDR2 YYEKEE (reference sequence). V was shortened by 4 bases and J by 6 bases, with 16 bases between the two germline ends. CDR3 sequence: CASSPYWGGNGYTF. CDR3 nucleotides: TGTGCCAGCAGCCCATACTGGGGGGGTAATGGCTACACCTTC.

V is TRBV1 and J is TRBJ2-7; TRBD2 is the table's D call and was not checked against the DNA. TRBV1 is recorded as a pseudogene. The length of the CDR3 is 18 residues. The CDR3, as DNA: TGCACCAGCAGCCAAGATCGGCGGGGGACTACGACGTCCTACGAGCAGTACTTC. It is translated as CTSSQDRRGTTTSYEQYF.

V usage is TRBV9 and J usage is TRBJ1-2, with a weak D call TRBD1 (6 bases). V shed 0 bases and J shed 4 bases, with 16 bases lying between them. Germline values: CDR1 SGDLS, CDR2 YYNGEE. The CDR3 consists of 16 residues. The CDR3 DNA reads TGTGCCAGCAGCGTAGACGCCGCCAGGGGATTCTATGGCTACACCTTC. As protein: CASSVDAARGFYGYTF.

The V and J genes are TRBV30 and TRBJ1-1; TRBD1 matches at 8 bases. The length of the CDR3 is 14 residues. J was trimmed by 5 bases and V by 0 bases; bases with no gene match: 5. CDR1 GTSNPN and CDR2 SVGIG come from the germline V gene (reference sequence). This CDR3 is CAWSVSGGRTEAFF. The DNA for the CDR3 is TGTGCCTGGAGTGTATCAGGGGGCAGGACTGAAGCTTTCTTT. Combining the CDR3 with reference TRBV30 and TRBJ1-1 gives the whole variable domain SQTIHQWPATLVQPVGSPLSLECTVEGTSNPNLYWYRQAAGRGLQLLFYSVGIGQISSEVPQNLSASRPQDRQFILSSKKLLLSDSGFYLCAWSVSGGRTEAFFGQGTRLTVV.

The chain is built from TRBV7-2 and TRBJ2-7; weak D call: TRBD2 (6 bases). The CDR3 extends over 13 amino acids. CDR1 is SGHTA, CDR2 FQGNSA, per germline. V was cut by 2 bases and J by 12 bases, with 17 bases left in between. CDR3 DNA: TGTGCCAGCAGCTTACAGCCTGCGGGGAGTCTGTACTTC. Translating gives CASSLQPAGSLYF.

This sequence joins TRBV24-1 and TRBJ2-1; no reliable D call. Germline CDR1 KGHDR, CDR2 SFDVKD. This CDR3 is built from 16 residues. V was trimmed by 3 bases and J by 5 bases, leaving 16 bases between them. CDR3 protein: CATSDATTRIHNEQFF. CDR3 sequence (DNA): TGTGCCACCAGTGATGCAACAACCCGAATACACAATGAGCAGTTCTTC.

The chain is built from TRBV30 and TRBJ2-3; TRBD2 agrees at 8 bases. V shed 0 bases, J shed 3 bases, and the junction held 2 bases outside the gene matches. The length of the CDR3 is 14 residues. Germline loops: CDR1 GTSNPN, CDR2 SVGIG (reference sequence). Here the CDR3 DNA reads TGTGCCTGGAGTGTACGGGGGGGTACAGATACGCAGTATTTT. Amino acid sequence: CAWSVRGGTDTQYF.

The rearrangement links TRBV3-1 (or the pseudogene TRBV3-2) to TRBJ2-7; no reliable D call. The CDR3 runs 11 residues. Trimming shortened V by 1 base and J by 6 bases, and 4 bases separated the two germline ends. CDR1 LGHDT and CDR2 YNNKEL come from the germline V gene (reference sequence). The CDR3 loop reads CASSQAFEQYF. In DNA, the CDR3 is TGTGCCAGCAGCCAAGCTTTCGAGCAGTACTTC.

This clone has a handful of counts. The chain combines TRBV11-3 with TRBJ2-5; TRBD1 might be the D (5 bases). CDR1 is SGHNT, CDR2 YENEEA, per germline. The CDR3 is made up of 14 amino acids. V was clipped by 5 bases and J by 5 bases, with 15 bases between them. The CDR3 DNA is TGTGCCAGCAGCGGGGCGGAATTTGGGGAGACCCAGTACTTC. It encodes CASSGAEFGETQYF.

The genes are TRBV29-1 and TRBJ2-6; 16 nucleotides align to TRBD2. This CDR3 region has 21 residues. After removal of 5 bases from V and 2 bases from J, the junction contained 15 bases not matched to a gene. Germline CDR1 is SQVTM and CDR2 is ANQGSEA. This chain's CDR3 is CSVQLRPGLAGGTPGANVLTF. The CDR3 DNA is TGCAGCGTTCAACTAAGACCGGGACTAGCGGGAGGGACCCCTGGGGCCAACGTCCTGACTTTC.

The V and J genes are TRBV19 and TRBJ1-2, with no clear D. CDR1 and CDR2 (germline): LNHDA, SQIVND (reference sequence). Between the trimmed V and J ends, which lost 1 base and 2 bases, there was a span of 8 bases. The CDR3 extends over 14 amino acids. The CDR3 is CASSIGPENYGYTF. CDR3 sequence (DNA): TGTGCCAGTAGTATAGGTCCAGAAAACTATGGCTACACCTTC.

This clone appeared once. Different DNA sequences within this sample yield the same CDR3. The genes are TRBV24-1 and TRBJ2-1; D is ambiguous. CDR3 length: 12 amino acids. The V end lost 2 bases, the J end lost 10 bases, and 8 bases lay between the germline ends. The germline V gene has CDR1 KGHDR and CDR2 SFDVKD. CDR3 bases: TGTGCCACCAGTGATTCTACGAGGGAGCAGTTCTTC. This codes for CATSDSTREQFF.

The gene calls are TRBV3-1 (or the pseudogene TRBV3-2) and TRBJ1-3, with 7 bases matching TRBD1. J lost 0 bases, V lost 8 bases, and 10 bases had no gene match. Germline V lookup: CDR1 LGHDT, CDR2 YNNKEL (reference sequence). This CDR3 region has 16 residues. Here the CDR3 DNA reads TGTGCCAGCGGACACAGGGGCCTCGTCTCTGGAAACACCATATATTTT. Translation gives CASGHRGLVSGNTIYF.